The entry below gives a single TCR beta chain sequence along with its context. As processed by the authors: Nucleated cell counts were estimated from reference gene primer amplification. Sequencing used immunoSEQ multiplex PCR; TCRdb keeps in-frame clones, though not all of them. The DNA gave D and trimming, while V, J and clone size come from that table. The repertoire has about 260,000 clones, 65% to 90% of them found once; the top ten carry about 2.1%. CDR3 size: 13 residues. Germline V gene lookup returns CDR1 MNHEY and CDR2 SVGAGI. Trimming cost V 7 bases and J 4 bases; bases outside gene matches: 5. This entry belongs to a study of blood T cell repertoires in COVID-19. Study-wide context: Acute and convalescent COVID-19 specimens originated in the United States, Italy and Spain. Sources were T cells, B-cell-depleted T cells, or PBMCs; the material itself was cDNA or gDNA.

The chain is built from TRBV6-5 and TRBJ1-2; 8 nucleotides line up with TRBD1. Sequencing was done on a sample of peripheral blood. The sequence came from a man younger than 40 with active or convalescent COVID-19. The DNA for the CDR3 is TGTGCCAGCAAAAGAGGACAGGGCTATGGCTACACCTTC. This encodes CASKRGQGYGYTF.